Shown below are 14 T cell receptor beta chains from a single sample sequenced in a study of shared clonotypes between healthy human individuals. Profiled with immunoSEQ multiplex PCR; TCRdb holds only in-frame clones, not every one. Of roughly 1,600,000 clones listed, around 98.5% are singletons. The sequenced sample was naive CD4+ T cells sorted from blood. As to subset: CD45RA+ positively selected. Receptors originate from a young man in good health.

The chain carries TRBV11-1 and TRBJ2-7, with D tentatively TRBD2 (6 bases). The CDR3 has 14 amino acids. V lost 5 bases to trimming and J lost 6 bases, with 17 bases between them. Germline V gene lookup returns CDR1 SGHAT and CDR2 FQDESV (reference sequence). CDR3 protein: CASSSTTRLGEQYF. Here the CDR3 DNA reads TGTGCCAGCAGCAGTACGACTAGGCTGGGCGAGCAGTACTTC.

This clone came up once. This specimen includes other DNA sequences encoding the same CDR3. The V and J genes are TRBV28 and TRBJ2-7, with 8 positions matching TRBD2. CDR1 is MDHEN, CDR2 SYDVKM, per germline. CDR3 length equals 14 residues. With 1 base clipped from V and 7 bases from J, the junction kept 6 bases outside the gene matches. As DNA, the CDR3 is TGTGCCAGCAGTTTATCAGGACTAGCTTATGAGCAGTACTTC. It translates to CASSLSGLAYEQYF.

The chain recombines TRBV19 with TRBJ1-2; 8 bases map to TRBD1. CDR1 and CDR2 from the germline V gene are LNHDA and SQIVND (reference sequence). With 6 bases clipped from V and 4 bases from J, the junction kept 10 bases outside the gene matches. This CDR3 comprises 15 residues. In DNA, the CDR3 is TGTGCCAGTAGCACAATCGGACAGGGATTCTATGGCTACACCTTC. Protein sequence: CASSTIGQGFYGYTF. Based on the CDR3 plus reference TRBV19 and TRBJ1-2, the full variable domain is DGGITQSPKYLFRKEGQNVTLSCEQNLNHDAMYWYRQDPGQGLRLIYYSQIVNDFQKGDIAEGYSVSREKKESFPLTVTSAQKNPTAFYLCASSTIGQGFYGYTFGSGTRLTVV.

The chain joins TRBV4-1 to TRBJ2-7; perhaps TRBD2 as D (6 bases). Germline V gives CDR1 MGHRA, CDR2 YSYEKL. The CDR3 contains 15 residues. V lost 3 bases to trimming and J lost 3 bases, with 15 bases between them. CDR3 sequence (DNA): TGCGCCAGCAGCCAGGAAGAGCGGAGGGGCTACGAGCAGTACTTC. Protein product: CASSQEERRGYEQYF.

V and J are TRBV27 and TRBJ2-1; the match to TRBD2 covers 11 bases. The CDR3 consists of 15 residues. Germline lookup yields CDR1 MNHEY and CDR2 SMNVEV (reference sequence). The J segment lost 2 bases and the V segment lost 6 bases, leaving 3 bases of the junction unmatched. CDR3 coding DNA: TGTGCCAGCAGACTAGCGGGAGCCACCTACAATGAGCAGTTCTTC. This translates into CASRLAGATYNEQFF.

The chain is built from TRBV5-4 and TRBJ2-3; 12 bases fit TRBD2. The CDR3 length is 19 residues. Per germline, CDR1 SGHNT and CDR2 YYREEE (reference sequence). With V trimmed by 0 bases and J by 6 bases, 14 bases remained unmatched. This chain's CDR3 is CASSLGMTSGRASADTQYF. The CDR3 nucleotides read TGTGCCAGCAGCTTGGGCATGACTAGCGGGAGAGCTTCGGCTGATACGCAGTATTTT.

The chain is built from TRBV9 and TRBJ2-7, with a tentative D call TRBD1 (5 bases). The CDR3 is 16 amino acids. Trimming took off 0 bases at V and 5 bases at J, with 18 bases between the two ends. In germline, CDR1 is SGDLS, CDR2 YYNGEE. The CDR3 DNA is TGTGCCAGCAGCGTAGGCATTGGACAAGCCCAAGACGAGCAGTACTTC. This gives the protein CASSVGIGQAQDEQYF.

The chain uses TRBV11-2 and TRBJ1-2, with 7 nucleotides matching TRBD1. With 5 bases clipped from V and 0 bases from J, the junction kept 6 bases outside the gene matches. CDR3 length: 15 amino acids. Germline assignment: CDR1 SGHAT and CDR2 FQNNGV. CDR3 sequence (DNA): TGTGCCAGCAGCCCCGGGACAGCTCCTAACTATGGCTACACCTTC. Its protein is CASSPGTAPNYGYTF.

V and J are TRBV7-2 and TRBJ1-2; D gene uncertain. Germline V lookup: CDR1 SGHTA, CDR2 FQGNSA. Trimming pared 0 bases from V and 3 bases from J, leaving 11 bases between. The length of the CDR3 is 15 residues. The CDR3 nucleotides read TGTGCCAGCAGCTTAGCGACTACCGCTGACTATGGCTACACCTTC. Its translation: CASSLATTADYGYTF.

In its sample, this clone was seen a few times. Additional DNA sequences in this sample encode the identical CDR3. The chain recombines TRBV18 with TRBJ1-1, with 9 nucleotides matching TRBD1. This CDR3 is 14 amino acids long. Trimming cost V 3 bases and J 3 bases; bases outside gene matches: 2. Germline CDR1 KGHSH, CDR2 LQKENI. The CDR3 here is CASSPTGGDTEAFF. The CDR3 region has the DNA TGTGCCAGCTCACCGACAGGGGGGGACACTGAAGCTTTCTTT. The whole variable domain, filled in from reference TRBV18 and TRBJ1-1, reads NAGVMQNPRHLVRRRGQEARLRCSPMKGHSHVYWYRQLPEEGLKFMVYLQKENIIDESGMPKERFSAEFPKEGPSILRIQQVVRGDSAAYFCASSPTGGDTEAFFGQGTRLTVV.

V is TRBV28 and J is TRBJ2-1; D remains ambiguous. Germline V gene lookup returns CDR1 MDHEN and CDR2 SYDVKM. Trimming stripped 2 bases from V and 0 bases from J, with 14 bases between. The CDR3 spans 17 residues. In nucleotides, the CDR3 is TGTGCCAGCAGTTTAGTTCTCGGACGACGCTCCTACAATGAGCAGTTCTTC. This gives the protein CASSLVLGRRSYNEQFF.

This rearrangement joins TRBV5-1 to TRBJ2-7, with 9 nucleotides matching TRBD2. The V gene's germline CDR1 is SGHRS and CDR2 YFSETQ. The CDR3 totals 15 residues. Trimming cost V 5 bases and J 3 bases; bases outside gene matches: 9. CDR3 in amino acids: CASSRQTSGNYEQYF. CDR3 bases: TGCGCCAGCAGTCGGCAGACTAGCGGAAACTACGAGCAGTACTTC.

Concerning this clone: Distinct nucleotide sequences in the sample also encode this CDR3. This chain uses TRBV14 with TRBJ2-7; D call uncertain. CDR1 is SGHDN and CDR2 is FVKESK in the germline V gene. V was shortened by 1 base and J by 0 bases, with 4 bases between the two germline ends. This CDR3 is 13 amino acids long. CDR3 in amino acids: CASSQGTSYEQYF. The CDR3 DNA reads TGTGCCAGCAGCCAAGGCACCTCCTACGAGCAGTACTTC.

This rearrangement joins TRBV7-3 to TRBJ2-3, with D uncertain. The CDR3 is 12 amino acids. Germline V lookup: CDR1 SGHTA, CDR2 FQGTGA. The ends were cut back, 2 bases at V and 6 bases at J, with 6 bases in the middle. Here the CDR3 DNA reads TGTGCCAGCAGCTTATCTAAGGATACGCAGTATTTT. Translating gives CASSLSKDTQYF. The variable domain in full, with the rest retrieved from reference TRBV7-3 and TRBJ2-3, is GAGVSQTPSNKVTEKGKYVELRCDPISGHTALYWYRQSLGQGPEFLIYFQGTGAADDSGLPNDRFFAVRPEGSVSTLKIQRTERGDSAVYLCASSLSKDTQYFGPGTRLTVL.